The rows below give T cell receptor beta chains drawn from one sample of a study of vaccination and CD4 T cells after COVID-19. Their cognate antigens are unknown. In TCRdb, the PCR reads were re-called with MiXCR into one record per CDR3 protein. This table holds 12,000 or so distinct CDR3 sequences, around 60% found once. Sequences were obtained from CD4+ T cells from blood, cultured in vitro. All receptors come from a human donor who had recovered from COVID-19. Each CDR3 is given with its conserved first and last residue. The order of the fields is D gene, V gene, clone size, J gene, CDR3 DNA, CDR3 protein. The D gene is left open where the match is weak. Expanded clones are given a class, and other clones once, few, many or no size at all.

.	TRBV11-2	.	TRBJ1-6	TGTGCCTCCGGAGGGGATAATTCACCCCTCCACTTT	CASGGDNSPLHF
TRBD1	TRBV7-9	.	TRBJ1-6	TGTGCCAGCAGCTTAGCCGGGACAGGTTATTCACCCCTCCACTTT	CASSLAGTGYSPLHF
.	TRBV6-1	.	TRBJ1-2	TGTGCCAGCAGTGAAGCGGGGAAACGCTATGGCTACACCTTC	CASSEAGKRYGYTF
.	TRBV12-3/TRBV12-4	.	TRBJ1-1	TGTGCCAGCAGATTCTCCCACCGACAGTCGGGAAAAGCTTTCTTT	CASRFSHRQSGKAFF
.	TRBV10-1	.	TRBJ1-1	TGCGCCAGCAAACCCGTTCGTGAAGGGAGTGGGAACACTGAAGCTTTCTTT	CASKPVREGSGNTEAFF
.	TRBV6-1	.	TRBJ1-1	TGTGCCAGCAGTGACACAGGGAGGAACACTGAAGCTTTCTTT	CASSDTGRNTEAFF
.	TRBV7-9	.	TRBJ1-1	TGTGCCAGCAGCTTAAATGGGGCGAGGAACACTGAAGCTTTCTTT	CASSLNGARNTEAFF
.	TRBV20-1	.	TRBJ2-2	TGCAGTGCTAGGCCGCAGGGGAACACCGGGGAGCTGTTTTTT	CSARPQGNTGELFF
.	TRBV7-9	.	TRBJ2-1	TGTGCCAGCAGCGGGGCGGGCGACCCACAATACAATGAGCAGTTCTTC	CASSGAGDPQYNEQFF
.	TRBV6-1	.	TRBJ1-1	TGTGCCAGCACGGCGGGGGCGTTCCCTGAAGCTTTCTTT	CASTAGAFPEAFF
.	TRBV20-1	few	TRBJ2-7	TGCAGTGCTTTCGCTCAGGGGGAGCAGTACTTC	CSAFAQGEQYF
TRBD1	TRBV6-2/TRBV6-3	.	TRBJ2-7	TGTGCCAGCAGTTACTCTGGACAGGGAACCCACGAGCAGTACTTC	CASSYSGQGTHEQYF
.	TRBV7-2	.	TRBJ1-6	TGTGCCAGCAGCTTAGGACAGAATAATTCACCCCTCCACTTT	CASSLGQNNSPLHF
TRBD2	TRBV7-2	few	TRBJ2-2	TGTGCCAGCAGCTCTATCGCCACTAGCGGGTACACCGGGGAGCTGTTTTTT	CASSSIATSGYTGELFF
.	TRBV7-2	few	TRBJ1-1	TGTGCCAGCAGCCGGGGGGGGGCAGCCCGGATGAACACTGAAGCTTTCTTT	CASSRGGAARMNTEAFF
.	TRBV6-2/TRBV6-3	.	TRBJ2-7	TGTGCCAGCATCCGGGCCACGGGGAACGAGCAGTACTTC	CASIRATGNEQYF
TRBD1	TRBV19	.	TRBJ2-7	TGTGCCAGTAGTATTCGTCAGGGGGACGAGCAGTACTTC	CASSIRQGDEQYF
.	TRBV19	.	TRBJ1-1	TGTGCCAGTGGGTGGTTGGGTAGTTCTGAAGCTTTCTTT	CASGWLGSSEAFF
.	TRBV11-3	.	TRBJ2-7	TGTGCCAGCAGCTTTCTGAGGGGAACCTACGAGCAGTACTTC	CASSFLRGTYEQYF
TRBD1	TRBV6-1	.	TRBJ1-1	TGTGCAACCGATGGGGACAGGGGTGGTACTGAAGCTTTCTTT	CATDGDRGGTEAFF
.	TRBV5-1	.	TRBJ1-2	TGCGCCAGCAGCCCGTTAATTAGTCATGGCTACACCTTC	CASSPLISHGYTF
.	TRBV20-1	few	TRBJ2-1	TGCAGTGCTGGGGGTGCCGAGGGAAGTAATAATGAGCAGTTCTTC	CSAGGAEGSNNEQFF